This T cell receptor beta chain was captured by sequencing in a study of blood T cell repertoires in COVID-19. Study as a whole: From the United States, Italy and Spain came samples of acute and convalescent COVID-19. T cells, B-cell-depleted T cells, or PBMCs provided the cDNA or gDNA that served as material.

In germline, CDR1 is MNHEY, CDR2 SMNVEV (reference sequence). Trimming pared 1 base from V and 3 bases from J, leaving 13 bases between. This CDR3 has 16 amino acids. Original handling: From reference gene primer amplification, estimates of nucleated cell counts were derived. Data came from immunoSEQ multiplex PCR; TCRdb stores just in-frame clones and leaves some out. V, J and clone size were drawn from that table, and D and trimming were deduced from the DNA. The sample shows about 250,000 clones, about 91% of them seen only once. This chain joins TRBV27 and TRBJ2-1, with a possible D match to TRBD2 (6 bases). Sequencing used peripheral blood. The sequence was collected from a woman aged 25-40 years with COVID-19, enrolled during active disease. Here the CDR3 reads CASSLYLGGNYNEQFF. The CDR3 nucleotides read TGTGCCAGCAGTTTATATTTGGGCGGGAACTACAATGAGCAGTTCTTC.